The 19 T cell receptor beta chains below come from one sample, sequenced in a study of cytomegalovirus exposure and HLA in healthy donors. In the PCR, 60 Vbeta and 13 Jbeta primers were used. The method was immunoSEQ multiplex PCR; TCRdb's version includes in-frame clones alone and lacks a portion of them. The data show about 110,000 clones, around 78% seen once. Sequenced: PBMCs. Every receptor here comes from a woman aged 30 to 39 in good health and CMV-seronegative.

V gene TRBV7-8 combines with J gene TRBJ2-7, with a weak D call TRBD2 (6 bases). The CDR3 spans 15 residues. Germline-derived CDR1 and CDR2 are SGHVS and FQNEAQ. Trimming left V 5 bases short and J 6 bases short, with 20 bases between. CDR3: CASSPGGGRRGEQYF. DNA for the CDR3: TGTGCCAGCAGCCCCGGGGGAGGCAGACGGGGCGAGCAGTACTTC.

The chain has TRBV5-1 and TRBJ2-2; D not resolved. This CDR3 is 13 amino acids long. V was pared by 0 bases and J by 6 bases, with 6 bases between. Germline CDR1 SGHRS, CDR2 YFSETQ. CDR3 sequence (DNA): TGCGCCAGCAGCTTGGACTATTCCGGGGAGCTGTTTTTT. Translating it yields CASSLDYSGELFF.

This chain connects TRBV28 to TRBJ1-2; 8 bases line up with TRBD1. This CDR3 spans 16 amino acids. The germline V gene has CDR1 MDHEN and CDR2 SYDVKM. With V trimmed by 6 bases and J by 2 bases, 11 bases remained unmatched. The CDR3 protein is CASSQTGAEGNYGYTF. The CDR3 DNA sequence: TGTGCCAGCAGCCAGACAGGGGCGGAGGGAAACTATGGCTACACCTTC.

The chain is built from TRBV7-9 and TRBJ2-5; the D gene is possibly TRBD2 (6 bases). The V end was cut by 5 bases, the J end by 2 bases, with 15 bases between. Germline CDR1 SEHNR, CDR2 FQNEAQ (reference sequence). The CDR3 length is 15 residues. The DNA of the CDR3 is TGTGCCAGCAGCCCGGCCGGGACTCAACAAGAGACCCAGTACTTC. This translates into CASSPAGTQQETQYF.

The chain combines TRBV6-5 with TRBJ2-1, with D perhaps TRBD2 (7 bases). V lost 6 bases, J lost 0 bases, and 12 bases lay in between. Germline V CDR1 and CDR2: MNHEY, SVGAGI. The CDR3 contains 15 residues. In DNA form, the CDR3 reads TGTGCCAGCAGGCTAGCGGACAGCTCCTACAATGAGCAGTTCTTC. Translated, it gives CASRLADSSYNEQFF.

The rearrangement uses TRBV9 and TRBJ1-3; TRBD1 might be the D (6 bases). CDR3 size: 14 residues. Germline CDR1 and CDR2: SGDLS and YYNGEE. The V and J ends lost 3 bases and 3 bases respectively, with 10 bases between them. The CDR3 DNA is TGTGCCAGCAGCGAGGGGGATATTGGAAACACCATATATTTT. The encoded protein is CASSEGDIGNTIYF.

The gene calls are TRBV6-6 and TRBJ2-7, with D possibly TRBD1 on 6 matching bases. This CDR3 is built from 15 residues. V was pared by 6 bases and J by 0 bases, with 15 bases between. The V gene's germline CDR1 is MNHNY and CDR2 SVGAGI (reference sequence). CDR3 loop: CASSSHDRYSYEQYF. As DNA, the CDR3 is TGTGCCAGCAGCTCCCACGACAGGTACTCCTACGAGCAGTACTTC.

This clone was counted a few times. V gene TRBV4-3 combines with J gene TRBJ2-7; D is perhaps TRBD1 (5 bases). Germline values: CDR1 LGHNA, CDR2 YSLEER. Trimming took 2 bases from V and 7 from J, leaving 27 bases between them. This CDR3 comprises 18 residues. The CDR3 DNA follows: TGCGCCAGCAGCCAAACGCCCATTTTTTCGGACACCAGTCTAGAGCAGTACTTC. Protein product: CASSQTPIFSDTSLEQYF.

This sequence joins TRBV19 and TRBJ2-7, with 7 bases that match TRBD2. The length of the CDR3 is 14 residues. Germline trimming cut 3 bases from V and 3 bases from J; bases unmatched to any gene: 5. Looked up from germline, CDR1 is LNHDA and CDR2 is SQIVND (reference sequence). The CDR3 coding sequence is TGTGCCAGTAGTATCCAAAGCGGGAACTACGAGCAGTACTTC. It codes for CASSIQSGNYEQYF.

Here the CDR3 DNA reads TGTGCCAGCTCGAAGGGACAGGGGGCTACTGAAGCTTTCTTT. Translated, it gives CASSKGQGATEAFF. The chain has TRBV18 and TRBJ1-1, with 12 bases identical to TRBD1. The CDR3 is 14 amino acids. In germline, CDR1 is KGHSH, CDR2 LQKENI. With V trimmed by 6 bases and J by 5 bases, 4 bases remained unmatched.

The CDR3 sequence: CASSQAPWTETEAFF. The CDR3 nucleotides read TGCGCCAGCAGCCAAGCCCCCTGGACAGAAACCGAAGCTTTCTTT. The chain combines TRBV4-1 with TRBJ1-1; D is perhaps TRBD1 (6 bases). V was clipped by 1 base and J by 8 bases, with 17 bases between them. CDR3 length: 15 amino acids. Looked up from germline, CDR1 is MGHRA and CDR2 is YSYEKL.

The V call is TRBV5-8, the J call TRBJ2-7, with D perhaps TRBD1 (5 bases). The V end lost 2 bases, the J end lost 0 bases, and 9 bases lay between the germline ends. Germline V gene sequence: CDR1 SGHTS, CDR2 YDEGEE. The CDR3 runs to 14 residues. The DNA of the CDR3 is TGTGCCAGCAGCTTAACTCAGGGCTCCTACGAGCAGTACTTC. As protein: CASSLTQGSYEQYF.

The chain uses TRBV4-2 and TRBJ2-7, with 12 bases matching TRBD2. V lost 5 bases to trimming and J lost 6 bases; unmatched junction nucleotides: 8. The germline gives CDR1 LGHNA, CDR2 YNFKEQ. The CDR3 extends over 15 amino acids. The CDR3 spells CASSEPGLAGTEQYF. The CDR3 nucleotides are TGTGCCAGCAGCGAACCGGGACTAGCGGGTACCGAGCAGTACTTC.

The gene calls are TRBV12-5 and TRBJ1-1; D ambiguous. Trimming took 0 bases from V and 6 from J, leaving 17 bases between them. Looked up from germline, CDR1 is LGHNT and CDR2 is FRNRAP. The CDR3 is 16 amino acids. CDR3 region: CASGLVHRRPSSEAFF. The CDR3, as DNA: TGTGCTAGTGGTTTGGTACATCGGAGGCCTAGCTCTGAAGCTTTCTTT.

This clone occurred a few times. V gene TRBV7-9 combines with J gene TRBJ1-2; D may be TRBD1 (6 bases). The germline gives CDR1 SEHNR, CDR2 FQNEAQ (reference sequence). This CDR3 has 15 amino acids. Trimming removed 4 bases from V and 1 base from J, with 13 bases in between. CDR3 region: CASSSSQGNNYGYTF. CDR3 bases: TGTGCCAGCAGCTCATCACAGGGAAATAACTATGGCTACACCTTC.

The chain joins TRBV11-2 to TRBJ1-6, with 9 bases identical to TRBD1. Losses at the gene ends were 5 bases for V and 10 bases for J; bases not matched to a gene: 6. Germline CDR1 and CDR2: SGHAT and FQNNGV. The length of the CDR3 is 14 residues. As DNA, the CDR3 is TGTGCCAGCAGCCTATGGACAGGGGACTCACCCCTCCACTTT. Amino acids: CASSLWTGDSPLHF.

This rearrangement joins TRBV7-6 to TRBJ2-3, with TRBD2 matching 11 bases. V lost 0 bases, J lost 3 bases, and 2 bases stayed unmatched. CDR3 length equals 16 residues. Per the germline V gene, CDR1 is SGHVS and CDR2 is FNYEAQ. This CDR3 reads CASSLASSGGTDTQYF. CDR3 in DNA: TGTGCCAGCAGCTTAGCCTCTAGCGGGGGGACAGATACGCAGTATTTT.

The CDR3 sequence: CASSYRGSYGYTF. The CDR3 DNA reads as TGTGCCAGTAGTTACAGGGGAAGCTATGGCTACACCTTC. The chain recombines TRBV19 with TRBJ1-2; 7 positions agree with TRBD1. This CDR3 comprises 13 residues. Germline values: CDR1 LNHDA, CDR2 SQIVND (reference sequence). Trimming took 5 bases from V and 4 from J; bases not matched to a gene: 4.

About this clone itself: Germline and junction disagree at one end, which may indicate a read error. The rearrangement uses TRBV20-1 and TRBJ2-7; D remains unclear. The CDR3 extends over 11 amino acids. Per germline, CDR1 DFQATT and CDR2 SNEGSKA (reference sequence). The DNA for the CDR3 is TGCAGTGCTAGAGTCGGCAGGCCTATTCAGTTC. Residues: CSARVGRPIQF.